This entry features one T cell receptor beta chain sequence. This sample is part of a study of PD-1 and CTLA-4 blockade in melanoma. The germline V gene has CDR1 SGHNT and CDR2 YENEEA. There are 12 residues in the CDR3. Trimming cost V 5 bases and J 6 bases, with 8 bases left between them. TCRdb's table, derived via immunoSEQ multiplex PCR, lists solely in-frame clones and lacks some. The sample yields thousands of clones, 80% seen once. The origin of this receptor is a human donor with melanoma. The sequences come from CD8+ T cells from peripheral blood, collected before anti-PD-1 treatment. The chain joins TRBV11-3 to TRBJ2-1; TRBD2 might be the D (5 bases). The CDR3 loop is CASSLEGNEQFF. Written as DNA, the CDR3 is TGTGCCAGCAGCCTCGAGGGCAATGAGCAGTTCTTC.